A single sample gave rise to the 9 T cell receptor beta chains below, sequenced in a study of blood T cell repertoires in COVID-19. Here immunoSEQ multiplex PCR was the method, and the copy in TCRdb shows in-frame clones only, minus some. The data contain approximately 97,000 clones, roughly 80% of them singletons. The sequenced sample was peripheral blood. The source of these receptors is a man aged 60 to 75 with acute or convalescent COVID-19.

The V and J genes are TRBV28 and TRBJ2-7, with 13 bases that match TRBD2. The J segment lost 1 base and the V segment lost 5 bases, leaving 2 bases of the junction unmatched. This CDR3 contains 15 residues. Germline V lookup: CDR1 MDHEN, CDR2 SYDVKM. The CDR3 loop is CASSPGLAGSYEQYF. CDR3 nucleotides: TGTGCCAGCAGTCCGGGACTAGCGGGATCCTACGAGCAGTACTTC.

The chain joins TRBV7-3 to TRBJ2-1; 10 bases line up with TRBD2. CDR3 length: 15 amino acids. Germline V gives CDR1 SGHTA, CDR2 FQGTGA. V shed 5 bases and J 6 bases; nucleotides not matched to a gene: 7. DNA of the CDR3: TGTGCCAGCAGCACTTCTAGCGGGAGAGCCAATGAGCAGTTCTTC. Amino acid sequence: CASSTSSGRANEQFF.

The chain is built from TRBV18 and TRBJ1-1; D is unclear. The germline gives CDR1 KGHSH, CDR2 LQKENI. The V gene lost 0 bases and the J gene lost 1 base, with 6 bases spanning the gap. CDR3 size: 14 residues. The CDR3 DNA reads TGTGCCAGCTCACCACCGGTGGCGAACACTGAAGCTTTCTTT. Translating it yields CASSPPVANTEAFF.

This clone was found once. The chain employs TRBV27 and TRBJ1-5, with D possibly being TRBD1 (5 bases). Trimming shortened V by 3 bases and J by 5 bases, and 11 bases separated the two germline ends. The length of the CDR3 is 14 residues. Looked up from germline, CDR1 is MNHEY and CDR2 is SMNVEV (reference sequence). The CDR3 spells CASSLGRGDQPQHF. DNA for the CDR3: TGTGCCAGCAGTTTGGGGCGTGGGGATCAGCCCCAGCATTTT.

The chain couples TRBV19 to TRBJ1-4, with 7 bases aligning to TRBD1. This CDR3 comprises 14 residues. With V trimmed by 6 bases and J by 8 bases, 9 bases remained unmatched. The germline gives CDR1 LNHDA, CDR2 SQIVND (reference sequence). The CDR3 DNA is TGTGCCAGTAGGCCGGGACAGAGAGGGGAAAAACTGTTTTTT. Protein product: CASRPGQRGEKLFF.

The CDR3 reads CASTRLGGDGEQFF. CDR3 DNA sequence: TGTGCCAGTACCCGGTTGGGGGGGGACGGTGAGCAGTTCTTC. The gene calls are TRBV3-1 (or the pseudogene TRBV3-2) and TRBJ2-1, with TRBD2 identical over 7 bases. Germline trimming cut 9 bases from V and 9 bases from J; bases unmatched to any gene: 14. The CDR3 sequence is 14 residues long. Germline loops: CDR1 LGHDT, CDR2 YNNKEL (reference sequence).

This clone was observed a single time. This same CDR3 is encoded by further DNA sequences in the sample. CDR3 sequence: CASSYGLAGGQETQYF. In DNA form, the CDR3 reads TGTGCCAGCAGTTACGGGCTAGCGGGGGGCCAAGAGACCCAGTACTTC. The rearrangement joins TRBV6-5 to TRBJ2-5; the match to TRBD2 covers 11 bases. Germline V lookup: CDR1 MNHEY, CDR2 SVGAGI. V lost 2 bases, J lost 1 base, and 3 bases stayed unmatched. This CDR3 spans 16 amino acids.

The chain uses TRBV28 and TRBJ2-7; 12 bases are shared with TRBD2. V was clipped by 3 bases and J by 5 bases; unmatched bases: 11. This CDR3 spans 17 amino acids. CDR1 is MDHEN and CDR2 is SYDVKM in the germline V gene. The CDR3 here is CASSLPAASGRAHEQYF. Written as DNA, the CDR3 is TGTGCCAGCAGTTTGCCGGCGGCTAGCGGGAGGGCCCACGAGCAGTACTTC.

This clone was found once. The gene calls are TRBV7-2 and TRBJ2-6, with 12 bases matching TRBD1. The CDR3 consists of 22 residues. Trimming took 0 bases from V and 0 from J; bases not matched to a gene: 12. Germline V gene data show CDR1 as SGHTA and CDR2 as FQGNSA. The CDR3 DNA sequence: TGTGCCAGCAGCTTAGCGCGTACGGGACAGGGGGCGGCTCGCTCTGGGGCCAACGTCCTGACTTTC. It codes for CASSLARTGQGAARSGANVLTF.